The next 3 T cell receptor beta chains were all read from a single sample in a study of OX40 agonist ivuxolimab in advanced cancers. The protocol was immunoSEQ multiplex PCR, while the TCRdb copy is restricted to in-frame clones and leaves out a portion. The sample carries around 58,000 clones, around nine tenths recorded once. The input for sequencing was CD4+ or CD8+ T cells sorted from blood, taken in a trial of the OX40 agonist ivuxolimab. The receptors were gathered from an adult with an advanced solid tumor such as melanoma, head and neck, liver or kidney cancer.

The chain employs TRBV6-6 and TRBJ1-4, with D uncertain. This CDR3 spans 14 amino acids. The germline V gene has CDR1 MNHNY and CDR2 SVGAGI (reference sequence). V was pared by 5 bases and J by 4 bases, with 11 bases between. CDR3 residues: CASSALSSNEKLFF. DNA of the CDR3: TGTGCCAGCAGTGCCCTGTCGAGTAATGAAAAACTGTTTTTT.

This chain links TRBV7-8 with TRBJ2-3, with TRBD1 matching over 10 bases. Losses at the gene ends were 4 bases for V and 8 bases for J; bases not matched to a gene: 6. Looked up from germline, CDR1 is SGHVS and CDR2 is FQNEAQ. This CDR3 is built from 14 residues. CDR3 DNA sequence: TGTGCCAGCAGCTATCGACAGGGGGCACGTACGCAGTATTTT. Its protein is CASSYRQGARTQYF.

This clone was observed a handful of times. J is TRBJ1-1 and V is TRBV10-1, with D unresolved. Germline V lookup: CDR1 WNHNN, CDR2 SYGVQD (reference sequence). This CDR3 has 10 amino acids. V was shortened by 10 bases and J by 1 base, with 4 bases between the two germline ends. The DNA for the CDR3 is TGCGCCACCAGGAACACTGAAGCTTTCTTT. Residues: CATRNTEAFF.